This TCR beta chain was recovered during a study of patients and donors after allogeneic stem cell transplantation. TCRdb recomputed calls from the RT-PCR reads with MiXCR, one row per CDR3 protein. The sample lists some 24,000 distinct CDR3 sequences; approximately 39% were seen once. The CDR3 totals 16 residues. Trimming removed 0 bases from V and 2 bases from J, with 14 bases in between. Looked up from germline, CDR1 is SGHRS and CDR2 is YFSETQ. The sample holds a few counts of this clonotype. The material sequenced was blood, either unsorted or a sorted T cell fraction (not recorded which). The chain uses TRBV5-1 and TRBJ1-1; D possibly corresponds to TRBD1 (5 bases). The receptor was derived from a human donor who was either an allogeneic HSCT recipient or a stem cell or donor lymphocyte infusion donor (not recorded which). It is not recorded whose cells these are; they may come from a transplant donor. CDR3 sequence reads: CASSLDRGGSNTEAFF. In nucleotides, the CDR3 is TGCGCCAGCAGCTTGGATCGGGGGGGATCCAACACTGAAGCTTTCTTT.